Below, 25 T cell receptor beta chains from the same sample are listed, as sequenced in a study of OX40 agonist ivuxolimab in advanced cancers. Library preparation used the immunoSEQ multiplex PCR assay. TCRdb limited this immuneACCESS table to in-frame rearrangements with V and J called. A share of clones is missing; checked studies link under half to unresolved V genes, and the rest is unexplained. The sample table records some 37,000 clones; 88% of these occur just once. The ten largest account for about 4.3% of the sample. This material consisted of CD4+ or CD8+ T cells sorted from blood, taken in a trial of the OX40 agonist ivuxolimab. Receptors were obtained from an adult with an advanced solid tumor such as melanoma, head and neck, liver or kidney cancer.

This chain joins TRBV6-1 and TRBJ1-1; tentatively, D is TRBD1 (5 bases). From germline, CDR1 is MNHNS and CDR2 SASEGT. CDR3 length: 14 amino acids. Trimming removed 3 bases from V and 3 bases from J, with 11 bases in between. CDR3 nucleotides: TGTGCCAGCAGTGACCCAGGGAGGTACACTGAAGCTTTCTTT. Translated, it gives CASSDPGRYTEAFF.

The CDR3 loop is CASSLQETQYF. CDR3 nucleotide sequence: TGTGCCAGCTCGTTACAAGAGACCCAGTACTTC. The V gene is TRBV18, the J gene TRBJ2-5; D not resolved. The CDR3 length is 11 residues. Per germline, CDR1 KGHSH and CDR2 LQKENI. V was trimmed by 6 bases and J by 2 bases, leaving 4 bases between them.

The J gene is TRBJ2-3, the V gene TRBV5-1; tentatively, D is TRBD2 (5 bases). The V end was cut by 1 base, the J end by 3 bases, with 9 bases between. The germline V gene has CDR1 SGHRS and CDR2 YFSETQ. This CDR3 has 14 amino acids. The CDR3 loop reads CASSLTAGTDTQYF. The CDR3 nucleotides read TGCGCCAGCAGCTTGACGGCGGGTACAGATACGCAGTATTTT. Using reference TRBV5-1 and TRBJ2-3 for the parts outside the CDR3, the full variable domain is KAGVTQTPRYLIKTRGQQVTLSCSPISGHRSVSWYQQTPGQGLQFLFEYFSETQRNKGNFPGRFSGRQFSNSRSEMNVSTLELGDSALYLCASSLTAGTDTQYFGPGTRLTVL.

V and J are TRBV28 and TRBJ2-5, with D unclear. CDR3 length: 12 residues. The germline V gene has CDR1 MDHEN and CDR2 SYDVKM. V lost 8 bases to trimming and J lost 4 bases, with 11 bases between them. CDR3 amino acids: CASGPLGETQYF. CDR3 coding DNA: TGTGCCAGCGGGCCCCTCGGAGAGACCCAGTACTTC.

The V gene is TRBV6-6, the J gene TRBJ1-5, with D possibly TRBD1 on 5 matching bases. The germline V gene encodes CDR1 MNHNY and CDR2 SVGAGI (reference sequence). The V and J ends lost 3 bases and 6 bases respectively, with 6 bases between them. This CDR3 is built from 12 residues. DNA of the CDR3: TGTGCCAGCAGTTATGGGGCTCAGCCCCAGCATTTT. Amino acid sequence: CASSYGAQPQHF.

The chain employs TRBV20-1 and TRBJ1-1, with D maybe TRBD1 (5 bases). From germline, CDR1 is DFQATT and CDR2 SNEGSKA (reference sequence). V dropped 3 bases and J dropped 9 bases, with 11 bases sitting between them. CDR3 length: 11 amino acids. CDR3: CSASGGTKAFF. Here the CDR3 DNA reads TGCAGTGCTAGTGGGGGGACCAAAGCTTTCTTT.

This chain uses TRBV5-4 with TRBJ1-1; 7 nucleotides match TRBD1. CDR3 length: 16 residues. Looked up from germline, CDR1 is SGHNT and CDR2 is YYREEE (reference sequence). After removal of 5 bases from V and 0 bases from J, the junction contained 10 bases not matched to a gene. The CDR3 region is CASSRRETGMNTEAFF. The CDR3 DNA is TGTGCCAGCAGTCGACGTGAGACAGGGATGAACACTGAAGCTTTCTTT.

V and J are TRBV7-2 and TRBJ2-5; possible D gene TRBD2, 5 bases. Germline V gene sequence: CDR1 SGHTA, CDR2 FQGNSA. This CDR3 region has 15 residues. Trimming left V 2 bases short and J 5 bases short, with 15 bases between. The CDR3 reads CASSLSRGSLETQYF. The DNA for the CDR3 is TGTGCCAGCAGCTTAAGCCGGGGATCCCTCGAGACCCAGTACTTC.

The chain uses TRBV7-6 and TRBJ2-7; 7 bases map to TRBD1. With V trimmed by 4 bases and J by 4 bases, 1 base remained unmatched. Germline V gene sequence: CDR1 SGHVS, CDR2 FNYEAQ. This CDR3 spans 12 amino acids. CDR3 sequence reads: CASSSTGYEQYF. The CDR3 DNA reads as TGTGCCAGCAGCTCGACAGGGTACGAGCAGTACTTC.

CDR3 sequence reads: CATSGQVETQYF. The CDR3 DNA reads as TGTGCAACATCAGGGCAGGTGGAGACCCAGTACTTC. This sequence joins TRBV19 and TRBJ2-5, with TRBD1 as a possible D gene (5 bases). CDR3 length equals 12 residues. Germline V gives CDR1 LNHDA, CDR2 SQIVND (reference sequence).

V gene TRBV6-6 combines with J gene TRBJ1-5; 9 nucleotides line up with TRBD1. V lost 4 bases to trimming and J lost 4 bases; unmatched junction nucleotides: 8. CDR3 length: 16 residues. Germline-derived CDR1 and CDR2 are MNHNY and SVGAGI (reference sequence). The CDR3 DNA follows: TGTGCCAGCAGTTCCATGGACAGGGGCGGTAATCAGCCCCAGCATTTT. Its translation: CASSSMDRGGNQPQHF.

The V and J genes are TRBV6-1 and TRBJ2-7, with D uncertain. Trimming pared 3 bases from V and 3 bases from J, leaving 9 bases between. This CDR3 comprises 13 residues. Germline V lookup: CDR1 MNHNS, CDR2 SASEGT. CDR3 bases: TGTGCCAGCAGTGAGCCGGCCTACTACGAGCAGTACTTC. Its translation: CASSEPAYYEQYF.

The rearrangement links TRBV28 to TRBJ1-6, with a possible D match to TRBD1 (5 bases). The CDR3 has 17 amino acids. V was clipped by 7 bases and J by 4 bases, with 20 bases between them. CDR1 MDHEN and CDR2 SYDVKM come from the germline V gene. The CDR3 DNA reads TGTGCCAGCACGGGACCGGGCCACATGAGTTATAATTCACCCCTCCACTTT. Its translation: CASTGPGHMSYNSPLHF.

CDR3 sequence: CASSVPLTSSSTDTQYF. The CDR3 DNA follows: TGCGCCAGCAGTGTCCCGTTGACCTCCTCTAGCACAGATACGCAGTATTTT. The rearrangement uses TRBV10-2 and TRBJ2-3; no reliable D call. V shed 4 bases and J shed 0 bases, with 17 bases lying between them. CDR1 is WSHSY and CDR2 is SAAADI in the germline V gene. The CDR3 runs to 17 residues.

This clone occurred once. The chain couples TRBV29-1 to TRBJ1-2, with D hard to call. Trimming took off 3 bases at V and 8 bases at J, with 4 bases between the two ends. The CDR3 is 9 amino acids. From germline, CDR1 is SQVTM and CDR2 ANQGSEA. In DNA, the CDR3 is TGCAGCGTTGAGGGGGGCTACACCTTC. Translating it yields CSVEGGYTF.

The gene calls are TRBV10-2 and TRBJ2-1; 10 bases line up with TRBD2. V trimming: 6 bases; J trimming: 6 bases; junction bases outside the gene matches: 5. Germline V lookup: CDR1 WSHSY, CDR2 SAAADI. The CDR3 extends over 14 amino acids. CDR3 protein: CASRGSGGPNEQFF. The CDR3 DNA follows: TGCGCCAGCAGGGGTAGCGGGGGGCCCAATGAGCAGTTCTTC.

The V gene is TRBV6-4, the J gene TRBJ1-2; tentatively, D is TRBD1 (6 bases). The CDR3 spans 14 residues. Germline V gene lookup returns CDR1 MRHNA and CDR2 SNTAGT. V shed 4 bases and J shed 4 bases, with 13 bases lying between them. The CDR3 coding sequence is TGTGCCAGCAGTGGTAGGGGGACGGCCTATGGCTACACCTTC. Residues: CASSGRGTAYGYTF.

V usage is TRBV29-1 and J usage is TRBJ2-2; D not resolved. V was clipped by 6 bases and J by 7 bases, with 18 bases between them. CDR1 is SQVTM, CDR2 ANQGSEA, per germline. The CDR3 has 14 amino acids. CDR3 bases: TGCAGCGTGCCGAGAGGCTCCCCTGACGGGGAGCTGTTTTTT. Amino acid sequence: CSVPRGSPDGELFF.

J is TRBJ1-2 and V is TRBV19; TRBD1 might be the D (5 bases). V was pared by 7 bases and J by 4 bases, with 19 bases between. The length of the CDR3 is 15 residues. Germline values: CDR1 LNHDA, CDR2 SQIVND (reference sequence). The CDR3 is CASKPPSLDTYGYTF. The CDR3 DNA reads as TGTGCCAGTAAACCACCGTCCCTGGACACCTATGGCTACACCTTC. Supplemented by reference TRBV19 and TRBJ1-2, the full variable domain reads DGGITQSPKYLFRKEGQNVTLSCEQNLNHDAMYWYRQDPGQGLRLIYYSQIVNDFQKGDIAEGYSVSREKKESFPLTVTSAQKNPTAFYLCASKPPSLDTYGYTFGSGTRLTVV.

This CDR3 reads CASRPGLARRGAQYF. CDR3 nucleotide sequence: TGTGCCAGCAGGCCGGGACTAGCGAGACGCGGTGCCCAGTACTTC. The genes are TRBV27 and TRBJ2-5; 10 positions match TRBD2. The germline V gene encodes CDR1 MNHEY and CDR2 SMNVEV (reference sequence). The CDR3 runs 15 residues. The ends lost 6 bases at V and 9 bases at J; junction bases unmatched: 13.

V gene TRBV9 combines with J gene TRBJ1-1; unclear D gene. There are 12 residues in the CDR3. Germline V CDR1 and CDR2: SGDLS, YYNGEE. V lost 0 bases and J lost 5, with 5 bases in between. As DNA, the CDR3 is TGTGCCAGCAGCGTAGGGGGAACTGAAGCTTTCTTT. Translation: CASSVGGTEAFF.

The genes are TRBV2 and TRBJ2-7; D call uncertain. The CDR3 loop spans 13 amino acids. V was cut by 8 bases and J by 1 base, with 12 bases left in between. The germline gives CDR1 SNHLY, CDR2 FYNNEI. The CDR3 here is CASGARFSYEQYF. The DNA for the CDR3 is TGTGCCAGCGGTGCTCGGTTTTCCTACGAGCAGTACTTC.

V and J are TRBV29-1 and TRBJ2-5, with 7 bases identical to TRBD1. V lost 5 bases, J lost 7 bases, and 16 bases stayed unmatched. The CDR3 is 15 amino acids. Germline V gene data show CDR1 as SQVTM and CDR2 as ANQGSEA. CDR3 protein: CSVMTGPISRGTQYF. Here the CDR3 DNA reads TGCAGCGTTATGACAGGGCCCATATCTCGGGGGACCCAGTACTTC. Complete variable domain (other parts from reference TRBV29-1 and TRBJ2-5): SAVISQKPSRDICQRGTSLTIQCQVDSQVTMMFWYRQQPGQSLTLIATANQGSEATYESGFVIDKFPISRPNLTFSTLTVSNMSPEDSSIYLCSVMTGPISRGTQYFGPGTRLLVL.

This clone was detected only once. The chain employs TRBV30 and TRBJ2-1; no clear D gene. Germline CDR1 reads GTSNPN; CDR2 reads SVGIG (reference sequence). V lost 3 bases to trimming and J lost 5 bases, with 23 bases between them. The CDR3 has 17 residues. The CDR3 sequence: CAWRTENLRALDNEQFF. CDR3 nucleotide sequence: TGTGCCTGGAGGACCGAGAACTTACGGGCACTCGACAATGAGCAGTTCTTC.

Written as DNA, the CDR3 is TGTGCCAGCAGCGCAGGACAGATCTTATGGAGCTCTGGAAACACCATATATTTT. Its protein is CASSAGQILWSSGNTIYF. The chain carries TRBV11-2 and TRBJ1-3, with a possible D match to TRBD1 (6 bases). This CDR3 contains 18 residues. CDR1 is SGHAT, CDR2 FQNNGV, per germline. V was cut by 5 bases and J by 0 bases, with 20 bases left in between.